The clone carrying this TCR beta chain came up many times. Antigen: not known. Each CDR3 protein is one row after TCRdb ran MiXCR on the 5' RACE reads. The data show 150,000 or so distinct CDR3 sequences, approximately 9.9% seen once. The record originates from a study of T cells after yellow fever vaccination. Study-wide context: Preparation of fractions with low cell numbers was performed using SMART-Seq v4 Ultra Low Input. Study-wide points: Abundant clonotypes from the bulk population could contaminate FACS-sorted repertoires. Primary-vaccination clones mostly resurfaced post-booster (less than 98% CD4, about 87% CD8).

The receptor's source is a man between 18 and 29 years old who received the YFV17D yellow fever vaccine. Sequencing used CD8+ T cells sorted from PBMCs, obtained 45 days after the yellow fever booster vaccination.

This CDR3 is CASSYVRGGGDEQFF. The CDR3 region has the DNA TGTGCCAGCAGTTACGTGCGGGGGGGCGGGGATGAGCAGTTCTTC. The J gene is TRBJ2-1, the V gene TRBV6-6; 9 bases are a match to TRBD2. This CDR3 contains 15 residues. Per the germline V gene, CDR1 is MNHNY and CDR2 is SVGAGI (reference sequence). Losses at the gene ends were 2 bases for V and 8 bases for J; bases not matched to a gene: 7.